The present TCR beta chain was sequenced within a study of OX40 agonist ivuxolimab in advanced cancers. Across the study: Partial responses were observed in three patients, of whom one had hepatocellular carcinoma and two had cutaneous melanoma.

General study points: It was not determined which antigens were specifically recognized by the peripheral T cells that had undergone clonal expansion.

Of note for this clone: Its antigen is undetermined.

Germline V gene data show CDR1 as LNHDA and CDR2 as SQIVND (reference sequence). The CDR3 is 14 amino acids. V lost 7 bases and J lost 2, with 12 bases in between. Collection of blood occurred at baseline, at cycle 4 day 1, and at cycle 7 day 1. TCRdb's copy holds only in-frame clones and misses some; the assay was immunoSEQ multiplex PCR. This sample yields about 64,000 clones, of which around 90% are seen a single time; less than 6% belongs to the top ten. Sequencing was performed on CD4+ or CD8+ T cells sorted from blood, taken in a trial of the OX40 agonist ivuxolimab. The chain joins TRBV19 to TRBJ1-3, with unresolved D. The sequence derives from an adult with an advanced solid tumor such as melanoma, head and neck, liver or kidney cancer. The CDR3 region has the DNA TGTGCCAGTACCCCGGGCCGGCCTGGAAACACCATATATTTT. Its translation is CASTPGRPGNTIYF.